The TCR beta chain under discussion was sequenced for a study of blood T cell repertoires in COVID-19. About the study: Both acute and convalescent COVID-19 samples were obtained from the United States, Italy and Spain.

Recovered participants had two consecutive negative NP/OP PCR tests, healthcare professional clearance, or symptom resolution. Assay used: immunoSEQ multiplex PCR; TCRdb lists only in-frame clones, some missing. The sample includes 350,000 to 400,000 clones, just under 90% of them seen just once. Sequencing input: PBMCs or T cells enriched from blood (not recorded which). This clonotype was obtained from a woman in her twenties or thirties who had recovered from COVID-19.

The CDR3 DNA follows: TGTGCCAGCAGTGAAGCGTTCTTCCGCGACAGGACCTATGGCTACACCTTC. It is translated as CASSEAFFRDRTYGYTF. The chain employs TRBV6-1 and TRBJ1-2; weak D call: TRBD1 (6 bases). Germline V gene data show CDR1 as MNHNS and CDR2 as SASEGT. This CDR3 contains 17 residues. Trimming took 0 bases from V and 4 from J, leaving 18 bases between them.